The T cell receptor (beta chain) under discussion was sequenced for a study of shared clonotypes between healthy human individuals (dated by TCRdb to 2018 to 2021). Background on the whole study: The cohort included three men and a couple of women between 18 and 49 years of age. Per donor, three plates each were used for CD4 naive and CD4 memory, two for CD8 naive, and one for CD8 memory. Blood TCR repertoires of several healthy adults were deeply sequenced to estimate repertoire size and the extent of clonotype sharing between individuals. To increase sequencing depth and limit assay-specific biases, TCR repertoire library preparation and sequencing were carried out by different laboratories using diverse techniques. Each donor's leukapheresis produced roughly between roughly 0.85 and 9.5 billion PBMCs.

Healthy HIV-negative adults with no recently reported acute infections or vaccinations were included as donors. Every donor was a Caucasian adult residing in Nashville, Tennessee, USA. CD8 memory samples combined magnetically selected CD45RO+ cells with CCR7-negative CD45RA+ effector memory (TemRA) cells. Blood was obtained by leukapheresis, after which PBMCs were separated by Ficoll-Histopaque density gradient centrifugation and cryopreserved in liquid nitrogen vapor phase. Purity and quantity of every magnetically sorted T cell population were checked by analytical flow cytometry. Genomic DNA was isolated from every sorted fraction and measured by UV absorbance on a Nanodrop 2000c. In the case of this clone: Its recognized antigen is unknown. This sequence may be a read error, since a much larger clone differs from it by one base.

The investigation overall reported the following: Because the study included a small number of donors, the genetic and exposure-history diversity represented was limited. Only blood was sampled, and tissue TCR repertoires likely differ from those in blood. Compared with non-shared clonotypes, the clonotypes found in all four sorted-subset donors had higher generation probabilities. Sharing across several donors was observed for about 5% of naive CD4, less than 4% of naive CD8, about 2.3% of memory CD4, and roughly 0.4% of memory CD8 clonotypes. Larger estimated clonotype richness was generally found for naive subsets than for memory subsets. Incomplete sequencing was indicated by rarefaction of sorted-subset datasets, despite the large sequencing depth. Pairwise subsampling led to the expectation that sequencing depth would affect the degree of clonotype sharing among donors.

TCR CDR3 regions were amplified from genomic DNA by multiplex PCR using the deep immunoSEQ assay. For each cell subset, the extracted genomic DNA was distributed evenly across all wells of several immunoSEQ 96-well plates, and each plate served as one replicate. For sorted subsets, each replicate PCR was loaded with approximately 190 ng genomic DNA, equivalent to 30,000 or so T cell genomes. Purified libraries were quantified with a Qubit 3.0 fluorometer, sized on a Bioanalyzer 2100, and re-quantified with the KAPA Library Quantification kit. A separate single-read 150-cycle Illumina NextSeq 550 flow cell was used to sequence each immunoSEQ 96-well plate. In the source study's methods: The immunoSEQ output contained only junctional sequences without quality scores, so filtering could not match that applied to full-length reads. Sequences were annotated with PyIR, a Python wrapper for IgBLAST v1.9, using IMGT germline references to assign V/J genes and CDR3. Reads with weak V/J assignments (E-value above 1e-6), missing CDR3, stop codons, out-of-frame junctions, or ambiguous translated residues were removed. V3J clonotypes were defined as sequences sharing an identical inferred V gene, J gene, and CDR3 amino acid sequence. To compute the percentage overlap between repertoires, the number of shared unique clonotypes was divided by the size of the smaller repertoire. Richness of each repertoire was evaluated using RTK rarefaction, the Chao1 estimator, and Recon v2.1 estimates of unobserved clonotypes. OLGA was used to compute generation probabilities for all TCRbeta clonotypes that the gDNA method yielded from a handful of donors. The table comes from immuneACCESS by way of TCRdb, which keeps in-frame sequences with V and J called. Part of the clones is missing from these tables; in studies checked, under half for an unresolved V gene and the rest for unknown reasons. From that table come the V and J calls and clone size; the DNA was used to work out D and trimming. The sample table shows 90,000 to 150,000 clones, and roughly 70% are seen once. In total, the top ten clones hold 24% of the sample.

Taken from cysteine to phenylalanine, the CDR3 has 16 residues. Here the CDR3 DNA is all that survives: 48 bases in frame from base 1. The germline V gene (reference sequence) provides CDR1 SEHNR and CDR2 FQNEAQ. The clonotype originates from a woman aged 25 to 39 in good health. Sequenced input: memory CD8+ T cells sorted from blood. Sample cell subset or site, as interpreted from the label and publication: CD45RO+ cells pooled with CCR7-negative TemRA cells. The sequence links TRBV7-9 to TRBJ2-1, with 7 central nucleotides matching TRBD2. CDR3 region: CVSSPRGGSAYNEQFF. The DNA reads as follows: TGTGTCAGCAGCCCTAGGGGAGGGTCGGCCTACAATGAGCAGTTCTTC.